This T cell receptor (beta chain) was documented in a study of OX40 agonist ivuxolimab in advanced cancers. In the study overall: Partial responses, seen in three patients, involved one hepatocellular carcinoma and two cutaneous melanomas.

Study findings and constraints: More expanded clones were seen, on average, in CD8+ T cells than in CD4+.

Profiled with immunoSEQ multiplex PCR; TCRdb holds only in-frame clones, not every one. The repertoire has 55,000 to 70,000 clones, over 65% of them found once; the top ten carry roughly 6.1%. The CDR3 length is 16 residues. The germline V gene has CDR1 MDHEN and CDR2 SYDVKM. The V gene end was trimmed by 8 bases and the J gene end by 5 bases; junction bases not matched to a gene: 12. To note about this clone: Antigen: not known.

This sequence joins TRBV28 and TRBJ2-2; TRBD2 aligns across 9 bases. Sequencing was performed on CD4+ or CD8+ T cells sorted from blood, taken in a trial of the OX40 agonist ivuxolimab. This clonotype originated in an adult with an advanced solid tumor such as melanoma, head and neck, liver or kidney cancer. The CDR3 region has the DNA TGTGCCAGCCTAGCTAGCGGGGCCAAGGGAACCGGGGAGCTGTTTTTT. As protein: CASLASGAKGTGELFF. The whole variable domain, remainder taken from reference TRBV28 and TRBJ2-2, is DVKVTQSSRYLVKRTGEKVFLECVQDMDHENMFWYRQDPGLGLRLIYFSYDVKMKEKGDIPEGYSVSREKKERFSLILESASTNQTSMYLCASLASGAKGTGELFFGEGSRLTVL.